A single TCR beta chain is shown here with its context. The data belong to a study of OX40 agonist ivuxolimab in advanced cancers. Generated by immunoSEQ multiplex PCR, the TCRdb table keeps only in-frame clones and is missing some. The sample holds fewer than 90,000 clones, about 87% seen once. Germline V lookup: CDR1 LNHDA, CDR2 SQIVND (reference sequence). The CDR3 consists of 15 residues. The V and J ends lost 4 bases and 6 bases, in that order; junction bases with no gene match: 8. The gene calls are TRBV19 and TRBJ1-5, with 8 bases lining up with TRBD1. This receptor was obtained from an adult with an advanced solid tumor such as melanoma, head and neck, liver or kidney cancer. Sequencing used CD4+ or CD8+ T cells sorted from blood, obtained in a trial of the OX40 agonist ivuxolimab. CDR3 sequence (DNA): TGTGCCAGTAGTACCCCGGACAGGGCAGGTCAGCCCCAGCATTTT. Protein sequence: CASSTPDRAGQPQHF.